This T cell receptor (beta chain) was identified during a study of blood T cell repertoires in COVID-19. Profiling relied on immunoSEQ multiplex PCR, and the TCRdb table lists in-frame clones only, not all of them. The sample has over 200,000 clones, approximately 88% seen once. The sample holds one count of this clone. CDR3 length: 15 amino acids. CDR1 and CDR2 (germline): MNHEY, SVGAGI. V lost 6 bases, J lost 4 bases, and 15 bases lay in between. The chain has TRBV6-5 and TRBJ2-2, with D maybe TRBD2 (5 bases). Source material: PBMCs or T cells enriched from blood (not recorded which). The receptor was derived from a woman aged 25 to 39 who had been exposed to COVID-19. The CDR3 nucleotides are TGTGCCAGCAGAGGTTTGGGAGATTTCACCGGGGAGCTGTTTTTT. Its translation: CASRGLGDFTGELFF.